The 22 T cell receptor beta chains given below trace back to one sample, sequenced in a study of shared clonotypes between healthy human individuals. The naive CD8 fraction comprised CD45RO-negative cells positively selected for CCR7 and excluded terminally differentiated effector memory CD45RA+ cells. TCRdb's table, derived via immunoSEQ multiplex PCR, lists solely in-frame clones and lacks some. The profile shows millions of clones, just over 90% of them singletons. Sequencing input: naive CD8+ T cells from PBMCs. The origin of the receptors is a young man in good health. Some clones in this sample may be carry-over from other donors' samples.

The chain combines TRBV7-8 with TRBJ2-1, with 11 nucleotides matching TRBD2. The germline V gene has CDR1 SGHVS and CDR2 FQNEAQ. The length of the CDR3 is 15 residues. Germline trimming cut 8 bases from V and 4 bases from J; bases unmatched to any gene: 7. CDR3 sequence (DNA): TGTGCCAGCCGTGAGACTAGCGGGGAGTACAATGAGCAGTTCTTC. Translation: CASRETSGEYNEQFF.

The rearrangement links TRBV7-9 to TRBJ2-3; 9 bases line up with TRBD2. The length of the CDR3 is 16 residues. V lost 2 bases and J lost 0; bases outside the gene matches: 3. From germline, CDR1 is SEHNR and CDR2 FQNEAQ (reference sequence). CDR3 region: CASSLTTSGSTDTQYF. The CDR3, as DNA: TGTGCCAGCAGCTTAACGACTAGCGGCAGCACAGATACGCAGTATTTT.

The rearrangement links TRBV9 to TRBJ1-5; 7 nucleotides line up with TRBD1. The CDR3 contains 14 residues. With V trimmed by 6 bases and J by 5 bases, 8 bases remained unmatched. Looked up from germline, CDR1 is SGDLS and CDR2 is YYNGEE. The CDR3 coding sequence is TGTGCCAGCAACGACAGGGCCCTATATCAGCCCCAGCATTTT. This translates into CASNDRALYQPQHF.

Here the CDR3 DNA reads TGTGCCAGCAGCTGGCTGCCCGGGACCCAGTACTTC. It encodes CASSWLPGTQYF. The rearrangement uses TRBV5-8 and TRBJ2-5; D not certain. The CDR3 covers 12 residues. Per germline, CDR1 SGHTS and CDR2 YDEGEE. The germline V and J ends were trimmed by 3 bases and 7 bases, with 10 bases remaining between them.

The V gene is TRBV4-3, the J gene TRBJ1-1; no clear D gene. The V gene's germline CDR1 is LGHNA and CDR2 YSLEER. The CDR3 consists of 14 residues. The V gene lost 4 bases and the J gene lost 3 bases, with 12 bases spanning the gap. The CDR3 nucleotides are TGCGCCAGCAGCCCTGGCGGCGGGGACACTGAAGCTTTCTTT. Translated: CASSPGGGDTEAFF.

The count of this clone is one. This chain connects TRBV25-1 to TRBJ2-2, with D perhaps TRBD2 (5 bases). Per germline, CDR1 MGHDK and CDR2 SYGVNS. The CDR3 is 14 amino acids. V was clipped by 4 bases and J by 5 bases, with 11 bases between them. The CDR3 DNA reads TGTGCCAGCAGTGTTCGGGAAGATACCGGGGAGCTGTTTTTT. Amino acid sequence: CASSVREDTGELFF.

Details on this clone: Other DNA sequences in this specimen translate into the identical CDR3. V gene TRBV2 combines with J gene TRBJ2-7; possibly TRBD2 for D (5 bases). The germline V gene encodes CDR1 SNHLY and CDR2 FYNNEI. The CDR3 is 14 amino acids. V lost 0 bases and J 2 bases, leaving 8 bases between the germline ends. CDR3 in DNA: TGTGCCAGCAGTGAAGCGGGAGTAGCCTACGAGCAGTACTTC. Translation: CASSEAGVAYEQYF.

This sequence joins TRBV27 and TRBJ2-7, with 9 bases aligning to TRBD2. The CDR3 loop spans 17 amino acids. Germline trimming cut 2 bases from V and 4 bases from J; bases unmatched to any gene: 12. Germline lookup yields CDR1 MNHEY and CDR2 SMNVEV (reference sequence). Here the CDR3 DNA reads TGTGCCAGCAGTTTACGAGGGGTTGTAGCGGGAGTTTACGAGCAGTACTTC. Amino acid sequence: CASSLRGVVAGVYEQYF.

As DNA, the CDR3 is TGTGCCATCAGTGCGGGAGGACAGGGGATTTACAATGAGCAGTTCTTC. This translates into CAISAGGQGIYNEQFF. The V and J genes are TRBV10-3 and TRBJ2-1; TRBD1 matches 9 bases. The germline CDR1 and CDR2 sequences are ENHRY and SYGVKD. The CDR3 has 16 amino acids. V gave up 4 bases and J gave up 4 bases; unmatched junction bases: 8.

Only one count was recorded for this clone. J is TRBJ2-3 and V is TRBV7-9, with 9 bases that match TRBD2. Germline V gene lookup returns CDR1 SEHNR and CDR2 FQNEAQ (reference sequence). This CDR3 is built from 15 residues. J lost 2 bases, V lost 6 bases, and 6 bases had no gene match. The CDR3 loop reads CASSNSGGHTDTQYF. The CDR3 DNA follows: TGTGCCAGCAGTAATAGCGGGGGACACACAGATACGCAGTATTTT.

The chain has TRBV11-2 and TRBJ2-5; TRBD2 agrees at 7 bases. V lost 2 bases to trimming and J lost 2 bases; unmatched junction nucleotides: 5. CDR1 SGHAT and CDR2 FQNNGV come from the germline V gene. This CDR3 contains 15 residues. The CDR3 coding sequence is TGTGCCAGCAGCTTATGGCTAGCGGAACAAGAGACCCAGTACTTC. This codes for CASSLWLAEQETQYF.

The chain uses TRBV4-1 and TRBJ2-7; D is ambiguous. The CDR3 is 16 residues long. Germline V gives CDR1 MGHRA, CDR2 YSYEKL. V was clipped by 1 base and J by 1 base, with 14 bases between them. CDR3 in amino acids: CASSQAPTFGSYEQYF. CDR3 DNA sequence: TGCGCCAGCAGCCAAGCCCCCACCTTCGGATCCTACGAGCAGTACTTC.

Points on this clone: Other DNA sequences in the sample encode the same CDR3. V usage is TRBV5-1 and J usage is TRBJ1-1; D call uncertain. The germline V and J ends were trimmed by 5 bases and 1 base, with 6 bases remaining between them. The germline V gene has CDR1 SGHRS and CDR2 YFSETQ. CDR3 length equals 12 residues. CDR3 residues: CASREGNTEAFF. The CDR3 DNA sequence: TGCGCCAGCAGGGAGGGGAACACTGAAGCTTTCTTT.

V gene TRBV10-1 combines with J gene TRBJ1-2; D remains ambiguous. The ends were cut back, 3 bases at V and 4 bases at J, with 9 bases in the middle. This CDR3 has 13 amino acids. Germline values: CDR1 WNHNN, CDR2 SYGVQD (reference sequence). The CDR3 region has the DNA TGCGCCAGCAGTGAAGGACGGACCTATGGCTACACCTTC. Its protein is CASSEGRTYGYTF.

V is TRBV7-9 and J is TRBJ2-7; 9 bases align to TRBD2. Looked up from germline, CDR1 is SEHNR and CDR2 is FQNEAQ (reference sequence). V lost 4 bases to trimming and J lost 3 bases; unmatched junction nucleotides: 1. The CDR3 has 13 residues. This chain's CDR3 is CASSWTSDYEQYF. The CDR3 DNA reads as TGTGCCAGCAGCTGGACTAGCGACTACGAGCAGTACTTC.

V usage is TRBV6-1 and J usage is TRBJ1-1, with D perhaps TRBD1 (6 bases). The ends were cut back, 8 bases at V and 4 bases at J, with 20 bases in the middle. Germline CDR1 MNHNS, CDR2 SASEGT. The CDR3 is 15 residues long. DNA of the CDR3: TGTGCCAGCCGTCCCAAAACAGGGCGGGGCACTGAAGCTTTCTTT. This translates into CASRPKTGRGTEAFF.

CDR3 bases: TGTGCCTGGAGGGATGCCTACGAGCAGTACTTC. Its translation is CAWRDAYEQYF. The chain joins TRBV30 to TRBJ2-7; unclear D gene. This CDR3 has 11 residues. V lost 3 bases and J 2 bases, leaving 5 bases between the germline ends. Germline V gene data show CDR1 as GTSNPN and CDR2 as SVGIG (reference sequence). Filled out from reference TRBV30 and TRBJ2-7, the complete variable domain reads SQTIHQWPATLVQPVGSPLSLECTVEGTSNPNLYWYRQAAGRGLQLLFYSVGIGQISSEVPQNLSASRPQDRQFILSSKKLLLSDSGFYLCAWRDAYEQYFGPGTRLTVT.

This clone was detected a few times. This chain links TRBV4-2 with TRBJ1-5, with D possibly TRBD1 on 5 matching bases. CDR1 is LGHNA, CDR2 YNFKEQ, per germline. This CDR3 is built from 16 residues. V was trimmed by 0 bases and J by 9 bases, leaving 18 bases between them. CDR3: CASSQDPGTGGWPQHF. The CDR3, as DNA: TGTGCCAGCAGCCAAGACCCAGGGACCGGGGGGTGGCCCCAGCATTTT.

Turning to this clone: Other DNA sequences within the sample encode an identical CDR3. The gene calls are TRBV7-9 and TRBJ1-1; no definite D call. This CDR3 is built from 15 residues. Deletions cut 1 base from V and 1 base from J, with 10 bases between. Germline V gene sequence: CDR1 SEHNR, CDR2 FQNEAQ (reference sequence). The CDR3 nucleotides are TGTGCCAGCAGCTTAGTGCGGGGATCGAACACTGAAGCTTTCTTT. Amino acid sequence: CASSLVRGSNTEAFF.

The chain employs TRBV4-1 and TRBJ1-5; 8 bases are shared with TRBD1. The CDR3 consists of 14 residues. Per germline, CDR1 MGHRA and CDR2 YSYEKL. The V segment lost 4 bases and the J segment 8 bases; nucleotides outside the gene matches: 7. This CDR3 is CASSPEDREEPQHF. CDR3 in DNA: TGCGCCAGCAGCCCTGAGGACAGGGAAGAGCCCCAGCATTTT.

Note on this clone: The sample has other DNA sequences that encode this CDR3 too. This rearrangement joins TRBV5-1 to TRBJ1-1, with no clear D. The V end lost 0 bases, the J end lost 0 bases, and 3 bases lay between the germline ends. CDR1 SGHRS and CDR2 YFSETQ come from the germline V gene. The CDR3 has 13 residues. DNA for the CDR3: TGCGCCAGCAGCTTGGTCCTGAACACTGAAGCTTTCTTT. Its translation is CASSLVLNTEAFF. The full variable domain, completed using reference TRBV5-1 and TRBJ1-1, is KAGVTQTPRYLIKTRGQQVTLSCSPISGHRSVSWYQQTPGQGLQFLFEYFSETQRNKGNFPGRFSGRQFSNSRSEMNVSTLELGDSALYLCASSLVLNTEAFFGQGTRLTVV.

This clone was seen once. V gene TRBV7-9 combines with J gene TRBJ1-2; D is uncertain. Germline values: CDR1 SEHNR, CDR2 FQNEAQ (reference sequence). The V end lost 7 bases, the J end lost 2 bases, and 14 bases lay between the germline ends. The CDR3 consists of 14 residues. The CDR3 here is CASTSGGPNYGYTF. DNA for the CDR3: TGTGCCAGCACCAGCGGAGGCCCCAACTATGGCTACACCTTC.